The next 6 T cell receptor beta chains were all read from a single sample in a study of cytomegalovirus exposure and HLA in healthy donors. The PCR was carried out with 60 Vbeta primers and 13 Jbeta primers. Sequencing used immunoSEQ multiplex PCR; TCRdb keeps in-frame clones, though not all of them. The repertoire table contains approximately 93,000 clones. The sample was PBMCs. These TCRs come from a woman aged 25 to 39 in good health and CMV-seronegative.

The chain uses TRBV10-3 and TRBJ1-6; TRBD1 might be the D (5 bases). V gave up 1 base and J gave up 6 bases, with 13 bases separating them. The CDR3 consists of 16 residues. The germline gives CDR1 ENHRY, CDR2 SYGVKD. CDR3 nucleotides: TGTGCCATCAGTGAGTACCTTTACAGGAGTAATTCACCCCTCCACTTT. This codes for CAISEYLYRSNSPLHF.

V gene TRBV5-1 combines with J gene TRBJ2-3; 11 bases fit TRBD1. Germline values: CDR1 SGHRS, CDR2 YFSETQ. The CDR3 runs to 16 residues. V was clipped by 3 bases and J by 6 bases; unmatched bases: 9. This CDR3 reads CASSSQGQGGTDTQYF. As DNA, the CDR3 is TGCGCCAGCAGCTCACAGGGACAGGGGGGGACTGATACGCAGTATTTT.

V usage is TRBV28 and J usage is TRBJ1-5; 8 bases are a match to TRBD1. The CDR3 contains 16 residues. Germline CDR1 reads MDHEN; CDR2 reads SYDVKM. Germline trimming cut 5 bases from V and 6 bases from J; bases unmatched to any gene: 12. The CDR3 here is CASSTPGSGGGQPQHF. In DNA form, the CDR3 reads TGTGCCAGCAGTACACCCGGGTCAGGGGGCGGTCAGCCCCAGCATTTT.

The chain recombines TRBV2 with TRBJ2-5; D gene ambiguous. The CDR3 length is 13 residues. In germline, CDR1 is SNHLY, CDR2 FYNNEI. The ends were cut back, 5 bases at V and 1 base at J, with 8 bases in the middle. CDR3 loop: CASSQQIQETQYF. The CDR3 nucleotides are TGTGCCAGCAGTCAACAGATCCAAGAGACCCAGTACTTC.

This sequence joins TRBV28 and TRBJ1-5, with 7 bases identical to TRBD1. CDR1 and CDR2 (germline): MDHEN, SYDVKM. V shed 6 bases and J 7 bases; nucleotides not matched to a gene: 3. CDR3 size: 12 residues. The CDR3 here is CASSDRVQPQHF. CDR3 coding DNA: TGTGCCAGCAGCGACAGGGTCCAGCCCCAGCATTTT.

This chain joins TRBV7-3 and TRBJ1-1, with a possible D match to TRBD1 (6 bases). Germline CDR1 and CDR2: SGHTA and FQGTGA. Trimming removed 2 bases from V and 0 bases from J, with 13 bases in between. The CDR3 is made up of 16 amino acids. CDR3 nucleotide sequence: TGTGCCAGCAGCTTAGGGGGGGGCGTTCTGAACACTGAAGCTTTCTTT. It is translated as CASSLGGGVLNTEAFF.